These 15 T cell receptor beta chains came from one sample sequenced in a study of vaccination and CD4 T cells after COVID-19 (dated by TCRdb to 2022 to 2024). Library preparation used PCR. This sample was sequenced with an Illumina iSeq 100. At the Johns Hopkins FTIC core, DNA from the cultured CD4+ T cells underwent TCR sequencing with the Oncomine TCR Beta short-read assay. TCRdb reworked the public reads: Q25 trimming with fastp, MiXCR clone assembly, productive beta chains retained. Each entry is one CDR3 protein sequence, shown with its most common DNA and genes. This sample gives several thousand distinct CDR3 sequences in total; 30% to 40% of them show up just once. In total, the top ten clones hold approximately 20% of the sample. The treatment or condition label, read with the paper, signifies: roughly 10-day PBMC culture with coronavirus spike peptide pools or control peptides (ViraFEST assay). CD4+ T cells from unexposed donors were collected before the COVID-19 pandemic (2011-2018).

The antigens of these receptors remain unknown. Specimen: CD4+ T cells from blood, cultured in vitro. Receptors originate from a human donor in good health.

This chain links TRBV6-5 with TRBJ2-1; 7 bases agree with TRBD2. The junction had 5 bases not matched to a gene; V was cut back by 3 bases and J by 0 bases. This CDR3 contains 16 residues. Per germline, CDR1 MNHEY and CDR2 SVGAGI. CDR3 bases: TGTGCCAGCAGTTATCGGGGGGTTAGCTCCTACAATGAGCAGTTCTTC. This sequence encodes CASSYRGVSSYNEQFF.

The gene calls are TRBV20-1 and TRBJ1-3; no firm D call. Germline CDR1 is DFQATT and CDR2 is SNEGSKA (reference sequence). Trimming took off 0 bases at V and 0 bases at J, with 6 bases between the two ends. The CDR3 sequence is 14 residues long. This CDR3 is CSARDPGSGNTIYF. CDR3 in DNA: TGCAGTGCTAGAGATCCGGGCTCTGGAAACACCATATATTTT.

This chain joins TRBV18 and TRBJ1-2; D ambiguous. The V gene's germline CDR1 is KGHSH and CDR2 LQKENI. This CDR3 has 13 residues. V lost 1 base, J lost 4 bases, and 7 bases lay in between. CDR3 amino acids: CASSPQELYGYTF. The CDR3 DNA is TGTGCCAGCTCACCACAGGAACTCTATGGCTACACCTTC.

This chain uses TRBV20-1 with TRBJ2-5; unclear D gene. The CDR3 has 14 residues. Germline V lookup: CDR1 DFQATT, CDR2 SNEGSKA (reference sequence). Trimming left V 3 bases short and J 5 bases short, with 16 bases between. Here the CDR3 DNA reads TGCAGTGCTAGTACGGGCAGTTTATCGGAGACCCAGTACTTC. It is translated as CSASTGSLSETQYF.

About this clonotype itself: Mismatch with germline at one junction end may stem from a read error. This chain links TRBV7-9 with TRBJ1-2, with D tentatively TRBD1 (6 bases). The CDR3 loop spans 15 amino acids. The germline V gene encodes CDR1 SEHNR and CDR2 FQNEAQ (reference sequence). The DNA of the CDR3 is TGTGCCAGCAGCACCGGAACAGGGTTCACCTATGGCCACACCTTC. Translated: CASSTGTGFTYGHTF.

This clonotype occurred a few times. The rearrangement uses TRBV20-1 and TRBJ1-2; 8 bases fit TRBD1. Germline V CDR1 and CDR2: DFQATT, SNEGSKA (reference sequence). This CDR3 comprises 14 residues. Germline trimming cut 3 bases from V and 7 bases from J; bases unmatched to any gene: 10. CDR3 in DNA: TGCAGTGCTAGGGTCCAGGGGGCAAGAAGTGGCTACACCTTC. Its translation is CSARVQGARSGYTF.

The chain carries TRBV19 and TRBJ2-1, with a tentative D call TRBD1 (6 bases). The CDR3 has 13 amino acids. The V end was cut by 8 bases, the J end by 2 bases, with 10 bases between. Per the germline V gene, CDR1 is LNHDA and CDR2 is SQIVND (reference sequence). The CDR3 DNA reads TGTGCCAGTTCGGCAGGGGCCTACAATGAGCAGTTCTTC. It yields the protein CASSAGAYNEQFF.

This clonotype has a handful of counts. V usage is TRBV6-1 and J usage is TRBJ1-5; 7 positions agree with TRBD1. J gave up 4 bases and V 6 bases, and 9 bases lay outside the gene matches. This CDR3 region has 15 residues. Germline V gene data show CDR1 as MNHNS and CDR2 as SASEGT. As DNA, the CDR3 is TGTGCCAGCAGGGAACGGGACAGCACGAATCAGCCCCAGCATTTT. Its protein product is CASRERDSTNQPQHF.

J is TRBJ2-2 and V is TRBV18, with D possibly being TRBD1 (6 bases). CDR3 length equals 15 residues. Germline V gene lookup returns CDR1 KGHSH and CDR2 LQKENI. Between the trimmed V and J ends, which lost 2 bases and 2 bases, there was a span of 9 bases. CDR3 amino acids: CASSPLQGNTGELFF. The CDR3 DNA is TGTGCCAGCTCACCATTACAGGGAAACACCGGGGAGCTGTTTTTT.

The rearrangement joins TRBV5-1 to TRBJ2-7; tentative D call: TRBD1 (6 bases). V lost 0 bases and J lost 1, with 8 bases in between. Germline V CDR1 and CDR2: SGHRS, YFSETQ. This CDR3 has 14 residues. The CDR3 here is CASSLDRDSYEQYF. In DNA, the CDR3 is TGCGCCAGCAGCTTGGACAGGGATTCCTACGAGCAGTACTTC.

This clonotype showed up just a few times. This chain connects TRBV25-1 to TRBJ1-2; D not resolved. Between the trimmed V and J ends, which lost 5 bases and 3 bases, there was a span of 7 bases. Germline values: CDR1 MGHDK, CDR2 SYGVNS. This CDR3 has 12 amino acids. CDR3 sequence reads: CASSQRDYGYTF. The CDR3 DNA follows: TGTGCCAGCAGTCAAAGAGACTATGGCTACACCTTC.

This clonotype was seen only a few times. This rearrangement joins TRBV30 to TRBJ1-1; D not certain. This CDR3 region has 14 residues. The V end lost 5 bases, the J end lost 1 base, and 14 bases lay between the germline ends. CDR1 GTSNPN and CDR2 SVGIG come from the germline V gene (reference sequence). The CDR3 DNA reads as TGTGCCTGGGACGAGAGGGCGGCGAACACTGAAGCTTTCTTT. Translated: CAWDERAANTEAFF.

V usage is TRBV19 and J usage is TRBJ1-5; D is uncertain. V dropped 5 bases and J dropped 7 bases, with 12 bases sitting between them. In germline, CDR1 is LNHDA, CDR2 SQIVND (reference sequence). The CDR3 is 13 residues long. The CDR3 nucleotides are TGTGCCAGTAGTTCCCGAATTTGGCAGCCCCAGCATTTT. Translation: CASSSRIWQPQHF.

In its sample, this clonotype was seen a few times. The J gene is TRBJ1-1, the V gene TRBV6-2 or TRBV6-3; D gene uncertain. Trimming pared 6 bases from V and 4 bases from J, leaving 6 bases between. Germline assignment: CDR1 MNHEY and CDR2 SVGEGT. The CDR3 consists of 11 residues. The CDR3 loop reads CASRYVTEAFF. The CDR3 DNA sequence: TGTGCCAGCAGGTATGTCACTGAAGCTTTCTTT.

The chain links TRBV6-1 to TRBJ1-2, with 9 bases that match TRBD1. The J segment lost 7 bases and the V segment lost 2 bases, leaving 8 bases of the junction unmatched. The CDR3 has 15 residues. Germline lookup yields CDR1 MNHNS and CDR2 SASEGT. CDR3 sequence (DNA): TGTGCCAGCAGTGAATCGACAGGGGGATCGAGTGGCTACACCTTC. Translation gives CASSESTGGSSGYTF.